Below, 30 T cell receptor beta chains from the same sample are listed, as sequenced in a study of T cells in Graves' hyperthyroidism and ophthalmopathy. Amplified TCR beta CDR3 regions derived from RNA transcripts. A first-round RT-PCR of the TCR CDR3 used the HTBI primer set. TCRdb itself ran the multiplex PCR reads through MiXCR, one entry per CDR3 protein. This table has under 350,000 distinct CDR3 sequences, 21% appearing once. Sequenced material: blood. The origin of the receptors is a woman aged 45-65 years with Graves' hyperthyroidism.

Ten or more counts support this clonotype. The CDR3: CAWSVGTGAYEQYF. CDR3 coding DNA: TGTGCCTGGAGTGTGGGGACTGGGGCCTACGAGCAGTACTTC. The chain employs TRBV30 and TRBJ2-7; maybe TRBD2 (6 bases). V lost 0 bases to trimming and J lost 2 bases, with 11 bases between them. This CDR3 has 14 amino acids. Germline values: CDR1 GTSNPN, CDR2 SVGIG (reference sequence). The entire variable domain, with the rest obtained from reference TRBV30 and TRBJ2-7, is as follows: SQTIHQWPATLVQPVGSPLSLECTVEGTSNPNLYWYRQAAGRGLQLLFYSVGIGQISSEVPQNLSASRPQDRQFILSSKKLLLSDSGFYLCAWSVGTGAYEQYFGPGTRLTVT.

V and J are TRBV11-3 and TRBJ2-1; 8 nucleotides line up with TRBD1. V shed 5 bases, J shed 8 bases, and the junction held 8 bases outside the gene matches. The CDR3 sequence is 14 residues long. Germline-derived CDR1 and CDR2 are SGHNT and YENEEA. The CDR3 DNA sequence: TGTGCCAGCAGCCGAGGACAGGGCAGGTATGAGCAGTTCTTC. It is translated as CASSRGQGRYEQFF.

The chain combines TRBV20-1 with TRBJ2-2, with 8 positions matching TRBD2. The CDR3 runs to 15 residues. Germline V lookup: CDR1 DFQATT, CDR2 SNEGSKA (reference sequence). The J segment lost 3 bases and the V segment lost 3 bases, leaving 6 bases of the junction unmatched. The CDR3, as DNA: TGCAGTGCTAGCTTAGCGGGGCCGCACACCGGGGAGCTGTTTTTT. Translation gives CSASLAGPHTGELFF.

The CDR3 protein is CACPDRGRNSPLHF. CDR3 nucleotides: TGTGCCTGCCCGGACAGGGGGAGGAATTCACCCCTCCACTTT. V gene TRBV30 combines with J gene TRBJ1-6, with TRBD1 matching over 10 bases. Germline V gene sequence: CDR1 GTSNPN, CDR2 SVGIG (reference sequence). This CDR3 is 14 amino acids long. The trim removed 6 bases at V and 7 bases at J, leaving 6 bases unmatched.

A few counts support this clonotype. The chain couples TRBV28 to TRBJ1-3; D unresolved. The CDR3 contains 15 residues. The germline V gene has CDR1 MDHEN and CDR2 SYDVKM. The germline V and J ends were trimmed by 2 bases and 0 bases, with 8 bases remaining between them. CDR3 nucleotide sequence: TGTGCCAGCAGTTTACCGGTGAGCTCTGGAAACACCATATATTTT. This sequence encodes CASSLPVSSGNTIYF.

This clonotype was counted at least ten times. DNA of the CDR3: TGTGCCATCAGTGAGTCGAAAGGCAGCACCGGGGAGCTGTTTTTT. Residues: CAISESKGSTGELFF. The chain is built from TRBV10-3 and TRBJ2-2; D remains ambiguous. The V end was cut by 0 bases, the J end by 4 bases, with 9 bases between. Germline loops: CDR1 ENHRY, CDR2 SYGVKD. The CDR3 runs to 15 residues.

This clonotype was found many times. J is TRBJ2-2 and V is TRBV12-3 or TRBV12-4; D uncertain. This CDR3 spans 12 amino acids. V was pared by 5 bases and J by 6 bases, with 7 bases between. The CDR3 DNA follows: TGTGCCAGCAGTCCAATACCCGGGGAGCTGTTTTTT. Protein product: CASSPIPGELFF.

This clonotype was seen repeatedly, ten times or more. This chain links TRBV7-9 with TRBJ2-1; 10 nucleotides agree with TRBD2. This CDR3 comprises 14 residues. Trimming cost V 7 bases and J 7 bases; bases outside gene matches: 7. Per the germline V gene, CDR1 is SEHNR and CDR2 is FQNEAQ (reference sequence). DNA for the CDR3: TGTGCCAGCAACCTAGCGGGGGAATTAAATGAGCAGTTCTTC. Translated: CASNLAGELNEQFF.

This clonotype was counted ten times or more. The genes are TRBV20-1 and TRBJ2-3; a possible D gene is TRBD1 (5 bases). CDR3 length: 15 amino acids. The V gene lost 2 bases and the J gene lost 0 bases, with 12 bases spanning the gap. The germline gives CDR1 DFQATT, CDR2 SNEGSKA (reference sequence). DNA of the CDR3: TGCAGTGCTAGACCCGACAGATCTAGCACAGATACGCAGTATTTT. Protein product: CSARPDRSSTDTQYF.

This clonotype was observed at least ten times. The chain recombines TRBV7-3 with TRBJ2-1; 15 nucleotides match TRBD2. After removal of 5 bases from V and 5 bases from J, the junction contained 4 bases not matched to a gene. The germline V gene has CDR1 SGHTA and CDR2 FQGTGA. The CDR3 totals 16 residues. CDR3 protein: CASSPGTSGGNNEQFF. DNA for the CDR3: TGTGCCAGCAGCCCAGGGACTAGCGGGGGGAACAATGAGCAGTTCTTC.

The chain carries TRBV28 and TRBJ2-7; 7 positions agree with TRBD1. CDR1 and CDR2 (germline): MDHEN, SYDVKM. V lost 7 bases and J lost 0; bases outside the gene matches: 9. This CDR3 has 15 amino acids. In DNA, the CDR3 is TGTGCCAGCACCGACGGAGCAGGGGGCTCCTACGAGCAGTACTTC. This gives the protein CASTDGAGGSYEQYF.

A few counts support this clonotype. J is TRBJ2-4 and V is TRBV6-1, with no clear D. Germline lookup yields CDR1 MNHNS and CDR2 SASEGT. V was shortened by 5 bases and J by 10 bases, with 15 bases between the two germline ends. CDR3 length equals 13 residues. CDR3 sequence: CASSSLDVDIQYF. The DNA for the CDR3 is TGTGCCAGCAGTTCTCTGGATGTGGATATTCAGTACTTC.

This clonotype was found many times. The CDR3 reads CASSSTGDTSTDTQYF. Here the CDR3 DNA reads TGCGCCAGCAGCTCCACCGGAGATACTAGCACAGATACGCAGTATTTT. This sequence joins TRBV5-1 and TRBJ2-3; D not resolved. The CDR3 spans 16 residues. Germline V gene sequence: CDR1 SGHRS, CDR2 YFSETQ. V lost 3 bases and J 0 bases, leaving 14 bases between the germline ends.

This clonotype was recorded many times. V is TRBV28 and J is TRBJ1-5, with D maybe TRBD1 (5 bases). Germline V gene sequence: CDR1 MDHEN, CDR2 SYDVKM. The CDR3 is made up of 16 amino acids. The V end lost 6 bases, the J end lost 3 bases, and 18 bases lay between the germline ends. The CDR3 nucleotides are TGTGCCAGCAGGTTTTCCACCCCCAGGGACAATCAGCCCCAGCATTTT. Translated, it gives CASRFSTPRDNQPQHF.

CDR3 region: CATSDWGGRGLYNEQFF. CDR3 coding DNA: TGTGCCACCAGTGATTGGGGGGGGCGCGGCTTATACAATGAGCAGTTCTTC. This chain uses TRBV24-1 with TRBJ2-1; D might be TRBD2 (7 bases). Germline V gene sequence: CDR1 KGHDR, CDR2 SFDVKD. Trimming removed 2 bases at V and 4 bases at J, with 17 bases between. The CDR3 contains 17 residues.

This clonotype has ten or more counts. A junction boundary mismatches the germline segment, possibly from a read error. The chain uses TRBV5-1 and TRBJ2-3; D unclear. Per germline, CDR1 SGHRS and CDR2 YFSETQ. The CDR3 covers 11 residues. CDR3 amino acids: CASSFGDTQYF. The CDR3 DNA is TGTGCCAGCAGCTTCGGAGATACGCAGTATTTT.

This clonotype showed up many times. The CDR3 DNA sequence: TGTGCCAGCTCCAGCTCAGGGTTCTATGGCTACACCTTC. It codes for CASSSSGFYGYTF. The genes are TRBV28 and TRBJ1-2, with D perhaps matching TRBD1 (5 bases). Germline assignment: CDR1 MDHEN and CDR2 SYDVKM. V shed 8 bases and J shed 4 bases, with 14 bases lying between them. The CDR3 is 13 amino acids.

This clonotype is a singleton in its sample. The chain combines TRBV29-1 with TRBJ1-1; the D gene is possibly TRBD1 (5 bases). Germline-derived CDR1 and CDR2 are SQVTM and ANQGSEA. The CDR3 runs to 14 residues. V gave up 4 bases and J gave up 5 bases, with 17 bases separating them. CDR3 bases: TGCAGCGTTGCCACCCCCCCAGGGAGGACTGAAGCTTTCTTT. It is translated as CSVATPPGRTEAFF.

This clonotype occurred many times. The V and J genes are TRBV11-2 and TRBJ2-1; 11 bases are a match to TRBD2. The CDR3 totals 17 residues. With V trimmed by 5 bases and J by 4 bases, 10 bases remained unmatched. Germline values: CDR1 SGHAT, CDR2 FQNNGV. The CDR3 reads CASSVRRLAGGYNEQFF. CDR3 nucleotides: TGTGCCAGCAGCGTCCGCAGGCTAGCGGGGGGTTACAATGAGCAGTTCTTC. The complete variable domain, with remaining parts taken from reference TRBV11-2 and TRBJ2-1, reads EAGVAQSPRYKIIEKRQSVAFWCNPISGHATLYWYQQILGQGPKLLIQFQNNGVVDDSQLPKDRFSAERLKGVDSTLKIQPAKLEDSAVYLCASSVRRLAGGYNEQFFGPGTRLTVL.

This clonotype was recorded at least ten times. The chain combines TRBV7-2 with TRBJ1-5; D unclear. Germline assignment: CDR1 SGHTA and CDR2 FQGNSA. Trimming pared 5 bases from V and 1 base from J, leaving 12 bases between. There are 15 residues in the CDR3. Here the CDR3 reads CASSPGPNSNQPQHF. CDR3 nucleotides: TGTGCCAGCAGCCCCGGACCAAACAGCAATCAGCCCCAGCATTTT. Variable domain in full (rest from reference TRBV7-2 and TRBJ1-5): GAGVSQSPSNKVTEKGKDVELRCDPISGHTALYWYRQSLGQGLEFLIYFQGNSAPDKSGLPSDRFSAERTGGSVSTLTIQRTQQEDSAVYLCASSPGPNSNQPQHFGDGTRLSIL.

V is TRBV6-2 or TRBV6-3 and J is TRBJ2-3; TRBD2 might be the D (5 bases). Germline CDR1 and CDR2: MNHEY and SVGEGT. Trimming shortened V by 6 bases and J by 2 bases, and 12 bases separated the two germline ends. The CDR3 covers 14 residues. The CDR3 protein is CASRRGQYTDTQYF. CDR3 coding DNA: TGTGCCAGCAGGAGAGGGCAGTACACAGATACGCAGTATTTT.

This clonotype was picked up many times. The CDR3 DNA reads TGTGCCTTGACACAGAGTACGGAAAAACTGTTTTTT. It translates to CALTQSTEKLFF. This sequence joins TRBV30 and TRBJ1-4; D ambiguous. This CDR3 has 12 residues. CDR1 is GTSNPN, CDR2 SVGIG, per germline (reference sequence). Deletions cut 7 bases from V and 8 bases from J, with 14 bases between.

The chain recombines TRBV2 with TRBJ1-1; 7 bases fit TRBD1. This CDR3 spans 14 amino acids. Germline V gene data show CDR1 as SNHLY and CDR2 as FYNNEI. The trim removed 6 bases at V and 3 bases at J, leaving 7 bases unmatched. The CDR3, as DNA: TGTGCCAGCAGAGACAGGGTGCTCGACACTGAAGCTTTCTTT. Translated: CASRDRVLDTEAFF.

This clonotype has a count of ten or more. This chain links TRBV30 with TRBJ2-7; D may be TRBD2 (6 bases). Trimming stripped 3 bases from V and 4 bases from J, with 16 bases between. The germline V gene has CDR1 GTSNPN and CDR2 SVGIG (reference sequence). CDR3 length: 14 amino acids. The CDR3 loop reads CAWRPGGLRYEQYF. In nucleotides, the CDR3 is TGTGCCTGGAGGCCCGGGGGACTCAGGTACGAGCAGTACTTC.

This clonotype was seen ten or more times. This chain connects TRBV7-8 to TRBJ2-1, with D perhaps matching TRBD1 (5 bases). CDR3 length: 16 residues. Germline V gene data show CDR1 as SGHVS and CDR2 as FQNEAQ. With 0 bases removed from V and 4 bases from J, the gap between germline ends came to 13 bases. This CDR3 reads CASSLAFRGAYNEQFF. CDR3 nucleotide sequence: TGTGCCAGCAGCTTAGCTTTCCGTGGGGCTTACAATGAGCAGTTCTTC.

This clonotype was seen many times. The chain joins TRBV28 to TRBJ2-7; TRBD1 aligns across 9 bases. Unmatched junction bases numbered 8, after V lost 4 bases and J lost 4 bases. The CDR3 extends over 15 amino acids. Germline loops: CDR1 MDHEN, CDR2 SYDVKM. CDR3 sequence (DNA): TGTGCCAGCAGTTACCCGGGACAGGGTCTTTACGAGCAGTACTTC. It translates to CASSYPGQGLYEQYF. The whole variable domain, filled in from reference TRBV28 and TRBJ2-7, reads DVKVTQSSRYLVKRTGEKVFLECVQDMDHENMFWYRQDPGLGLRLIYFSYDVKMKEKGDIPEGYSVSREKKERFSLILESASTNQTSMYLCASSYPGQGLYEQYFGPGTRLTVT.

This clonotype was seen many times. The chain combines TRBV27 with TRBJ1-2, with 9 bases matching TRBD1. The V gene end was trimmed by 6 bases and the J gene end by 7 bases; junction bases not matched to a gene: 3. Germline CDR1 and CDR2: MNHEY and SMNVEV (reference sequence). There are 12 residues in the CDR3. DNA of the CDR3: TGTGCCAGCAGGACAGGGGGAAGTGGCTACACCTTC. Encoded protein: CASRTGGSGYTF.

In this sample, this clonotype turned up many times. The V and J genes are TRBV30 and TRBJ1-4; tentatively, D is TRBD1 (5 bases). V lost 5 bases, J lost 11 bases, and 15 bases lay in between. Germline loops: CDR1 GTSNPN, CDR2 SVGIG (reference sequence). The CDR3 consists of 12 residues. The CDR3 nucleotides read TGTGCCTGGGGGTTTAGAGGGACTAAACTGTTTTTT. Residues: CAWGFRGTKLFF. Variable domain in full (rest from reference TRBV30 and TRBJ1-4): SQTIHQWPATLVQPVGSPLSLECTVEGTSNPNLYWYRQAAGRGLQLLFYSVGIGQISSEVPQNLSASRPQDRQFILSSKKLLLSDSGFYLCAWGFRGTKLFFGSGTQLSVL.

This clonotype was observed many times. The chain couples TRBV29-1 to TRBJ2-3; 13 nucleotides line up with TRBD2. The germline V gene encodes CDR1 SQVTM and CDR2 ANQGSEA. The V and J ends lost 5 bases and 7 bases, in that order; junction bases with no gene match: 3. This CDR3 comprises 13 residues. The DNA of the CDR3 is TGCAGCGTTAAACTAGCGGGAGGGAATACGCAGTATTTT. This gives the protein CSVKLAGGNTQYF.

The chain has TRBV6-9 and TRBJ2-1, with 10 bases identical to TRBD2. Unmatched junction bases numbered 10, after V lost 5 bases and J lost 6 bases. Germline CDR1 is MNHGY and CDR2 is SVAAGI. The CDR3 extends over 16 amino acids. The CDR3 loop is CASSLLLAGPGNEQFF. The CDR3 DNA follows: TGTGCCAGCAGTCTATTACTAGCGGGGCCCGGCAATGAGCAGTTCTTC.